These T cell receptor beta chains were read from a single sample in a study of cytomegalovirus exposure and HLA in healthy donors. The method was immunoSEQ multiplex PCR; TCRdb's version includes in-frame clones alone and lacks a portion of them. The table has 130,000 to 150,000 clones, approximately 80% seen once; the top ten hold around 4.9%. Sequencing used PBMCs. These receptors all come from a male donor in good health and CMV-seronegative. Both conserved end residues are part of each CDR3. The D gene is left open where the match is weak. Clone size is shown for a subset of rows, as once, few, many or a class of expanded clone.

TRBD1,TRBJ1-4,TRBV6-5,NA,CAIGQGPEKLFF,TGTGCCATCGGACAGGGCCCCGAAAAACTGTTTTTT
NA,TRBJ1-6,TRBV30,NA,CASRTRPSSYNSPLHF,TGTGCCTCCAGGACTCGACCGAGCTCCTATAATTCACCCCTCCACTTT
TRBD2,TRBJ2-4,TRBV5-1,NA,CASSLGAGGQNIQYF,TGCGCCAGCAGCTTGGGGGCGGGGGGCCAAAACATTCAGTACTTC
TRBD1,TRBJ1-2,TRBV28,NA,CASSTRQGLGSGYTF,TGTGCCAGCAGTACTCGACAGGGGTTGGGTTCTGGCTACACCTTC
TRBD1,TRBJ2-7,TRBV30,NA,CAWRDRDRVYHEQYF,TGTGCCTGGAGAGACCGGGACAGGGTTTACCACGAGCAGTACTTC
NA,TRBJ1-4,TRBV5-8,NA,CASSLAHRVLNEKLFF,TGTGCCAGCAGCTTGGCTCACCGTGTCCTAAATGAAAAACTGTTTTTT
TRBD1,TRBJ1-5,TRBV28,NA,CASSARDSRQPQHF,TGTGCCAGCAGTGCCCGGGACAGTCGTCAGCCCCAGCATTTT
TRBD2,TRBJ2-3,TRBV6-5,NA,CASGNSGGYTDTQYF,TGTGCCAGCGGCAATAGCGGGGGGTACACAGATACGCAGTATTTT
TRBD2,TRBJ2-1,TRBV4-1,NA,CASSHRAGRVGNEQFF,TGCGCCAGCAGCCACCGAGCGGGGAGGGTCGGCAATGAGCAGTTCTTC
TRBD1,TRBJ2-7,TRBV18,once,CASSPLGQVYEQYF,TGTGCCAGCTCACCACTGGGACAGGTCTACGAGCAGTACTTC
NA,TRBJ1-1,TRBV5-1,NA,CASSLSSLTAPNTEAFF,TGCGCCAGCAGCTTGTCGAGCCTGACAGCTCCTAACACTGAAGCTTTCTTT
NA,TRBJ1-1,TRBV7-2,few,CASSLRGTEAFF,TGTGCCAGCAGCTTACGGGGCACTGAAGCTTTCTTT
NA,TRBJ2-2,TRBV7-8,NA,CASSQMQGYTGELFF,TGTGCCAGCAGCCAAATGCAGGGTTATACCGGGGAGCTGTTTTTT
NA,TRBJ2-1,TRBV4-2,NA,CASSQAGLTNEQFF,TGTGCCAGCAGCCAAGCGGGACTTACGAATGAGCAGTTCTTC
NA,TRBJ2-7,TRBV19,NA,CASSREISSYEQYF,TGTGCCAGTAGTCGGGAGATTAGCTCCTACGAGCAGTACTTC
NA,TRBJ1-2,TRBV5-1,NA,CASSLGPRSGNYGYTF,TGCGCCAGCAGCTTGGGCCCAAGAAGCGGTAACTATGGCTACACCTTC
NA,TRBJ1-5,TRBV5-6,NA,CASSLGEIGNQPQHF,TGTGCCAGCAGCTTGGGAGAGATCGGCAATCAGCCCCAGCATTTT
NA,TRBJ1-1,TRBV18,NA,CASSPPRALNTEAFF,TGTGCCAGCTCACCACCGAGGGCTTTGAACACTGAAGCTTTCTTT
TRBD1,TRBJ1-1,TRBV6-1,NA,CASSAATGLPTEAFF,TGTGCCAGCAGTGCCGCGACAGGGCTGCCCACTGAAGCTTTCTTT
NA,TRBJ2-1,TRBV10-3,NA,CAIRPEGLDEQFF,TGTGCCATCAGGCCCGAGGGCTTGGATGAGCAGTTCTTC
TRBD2,TRBJ2-7,TRBV11-2,NA,CASSRSTSGDTYEQYF,TGTGCCAGCAGCCGATCGACTAGCGGGGACACCTACGAGCAGTACTTC
NA,TRBJ2-7,TRBV7-2,NA,CASSQSPPYEQYF,TGTGCCAGCAGCCAGTCCCCCCCCTACGAGCAGTACTTC
TRBD2,TRBJ2-1,TRBV7-2,NA,CASSLLQGGEQFF,TGTGCCAGCAGCCTCCTTCAGGGAGGGGAGCAGTTCTTC
TRBD1,TRBJ1-2,TRBV6-6,NA,CASRLQGAVGYTF,TGTGCCAGCAGGTTACAGGGGGCTGTAGGCTACACCTTC
NA,TRBJ2-6,TRBV5-4,few,CASSLTSFGSGANVLTF,TGTGCCAGCAGCTTGACGAGTTTTGGCTCTGGGGCCAACGTCCTGACTTTC
TRBD1,TRBJ1-1,TRBV18,NA,CASSPDRGPTEAFF,TGTGCCAGCTCACCAGACAGGGGGCCAACTGAAGCTTTCTTT
TRBD1,TRBJ1-5,TRBV28,NA,CASSTGTGGAGQPQHF,TGTGCCAGCAGCACCGGGACAGGGGGCGCCGGACAGCCCCAGCATTTT
TRBD1,TRBJ1-3,TRBV5-1,NA,CASSSRSGQGKNTIYF,TGCGCCAGCAGCTCTCGTAGCGGACAGGGGAAAAACACCATATATTTT
NA,TRBJ1-4,TRBV28,NA,CASTDRGAGNEKLFF,TGTGCCAGCACCGACCGGGGGGCGGGTAATGAAAAACTGTTTTTT
NA,TRBJ1-1,TRBV5-1,NA,CASSEGNTEAFF,TGCGCCAGCAGCGAGGGGAACACTGAAGCTTTCTTT
NA,TRBJ1-1,TRBV5-1,NA,CASSLVEASTEAFF,TGCGCCAGCAGCTTGGTGGAGGCCAGCACTGAAGCTTTCTTT
NA,TRBJ2-7,TRBV7-2,once,CASSPSGSPWSEQYF,TGTGCCAGCAGTCCTTCGGGGTCCCCATGGAGCGAGCAGTACTTC
NA,TRBJ2-7,TRBV7-2,NA,CASSFQEGRNEQYF,TGTGCCAGCAGCTTTCAGGAGGGACGTAACGAGCAGTACTTC
TRBD1,TRBJ1-1,TRBV5-1,NA,CASSLGQINTEAFF,TGCGCCAGCAGCCTGGGACAGATTAACACTGAAGCTTTCTTT
NA,TRBJ2-6,TRBV6-1,NA,CASSELSGANVLTF,TGTGCCAGCAGTGAGCTATCTGGGGCCAACGTCCTGACTTTC
NA,TRBJ2-7,TRBV4-2,NA,CASSQEELSSSYEQYF,TGTGCCAGCAGCCAAGAAGAGCTGTCGAGCTCCTACGAGCAGTACTTC
NA,TRBJ1-1,TRBV6-5,NA,CASSLQEPMNTEAFF,TGTGCCAGCAGTCTACAGGAGCCCATGAACACTGAAGCTTTCTTT
NA,TRBJ1-5,TRBV28,few,CASTVLSNQPQHF,TGTGCCAGCACCGTCTTGAGCAATCAGCCCCAGCATTTT
NA,TRBJ2-2,TRBV4-3,NA,CASRARGNTGELFF,TGCGCCAGCAGGGCTAGGGGAAACACCGGGGAGCTGTTTTTT
NA,TRBJ2-7,TRBV30,NA,CAWGSGSYEQYF,TGTGCCTGGGGTAGCGGCTCCTACGAGCAGTACTTC
NA,TRBJ1-2,TRBV7-9,NA,CASSLGGPFSYGYTF,TGTGCCAGCAGCTTAGGGGGGCCCTTTAGCTATGGCTACACCTTC
NA,TRBJ2-1,TRBV30,NA,CAWSERAYNEQFF,TGTGCCTGGAGTGAACGGGCCTACAATGAGCAGTTCTTC
NA,TRBJ2-7,TRBV27,NA,CASSNGWSREQYF,TGTGCCAGCAGTAACGGGTGGTCGCGCGAGCAGTACTTC
NA,TRBJ2-2,TRBV6-5,NA,CASSRNRDTGELFF,TGTGCCAGCTCGCGGAACAGGGACACCGGGGAGCTGTTTTTT
NA,TRBJ1-1,TRBV9,NA,CASSVEERAVTEAFF,TGTGCCAGCAGCGTAGAGGAGAGGGCGGTAACTGAAGCTTTCTTT
TRBD1,TRBJ2-3,TRBV7-3,NA,CASSRDRASADTQYF,TGTGCCAGCAGCCGGGACAGGGCCTCCGCAGATACGCAGTATTTT
TRBD2,TRBJ2-7,TRBV6-1,NA,CASSEPGLAVYEQYF,TGTGCCAGCAGTGAACCGGGACTAGCGGTTTACGAGCAGTACTTC
NA,TRBJ1-5,TRBV6-1,NA,CASSVSPGGSQPQHF,TGTGCCAGCAGTGTAAGCCCGGGAGGGAGTCAGCCCCAGCATTTT
TRBD1,TRBJ1-2,TRBV6-5,NA,CASSYSSTGGSEGYTF,TGTGCCAGCAGTTACTCGAGTACAGGGGGATCGGAGGGCTACACCTTC
TRBD1,TRBJ1-1,TRBV4-3,few,CASSLFYRGTEAFF,TGCGCCAGCAGCCTTTTCTACAGGGGAACTGAAGCTTTCTTT
NA,TRBJ1-1,TRBV29-1,NA,CSVDRANTEAFF,TGCAGCGTTGACAGGGCGAACACTGAAGCTTTCTTT
TRBD2,TRBJ2-1,TRBV30,NA,CALIAGGRYNEQFF,TGTGCCTTGATAGCGGGGGGGAGATACAATGAGCAGTTCTTC